This entry lists 24 T cell receptor beta chains sequenced from one sample in a study of blood T cell repertoires in COVID-19. The data were produced by immunoSEQ multiplex PCR, yet TCRdb's version contains in-frame clones alone and is incomplete. The sample carries some 300,000 clones, 89% recorded once. Specimen: peripheral blood. The source of these receptors is a woman in her 30s with COVID-19, enrolled during active disease.

The chain combines TRBV5-1 with TRBJ2-1; D may be TRBD1 (7 bases). Trimming took 7 bases from V and 5 from J, leaving 16 bases between them. CDR1 and CDR2 from the germline V gene are SGHRS and YFSETQ. This CDR3 has 14 amino acids. The CDR3 sequence is CASQGGASHNEQFF. The DNA for the CDR3 is TGCGCCAGCCAGGGGGGAGCTTCACACAATGAGCAGTTCTTC.

This clone appeared a few times. One junction end does not reproduce the germline sequence, and a read error may be involved. The chain recombines TRBV4-3 with TRBJ2-7, with D perhaps matching TRBD1 (6 bases). This CDR3 has 12 residues. CDR1 and CDR2 (germline): LGHNA, YSLEER. In DNA, the CDR3 is TGCGCCAGCAGCCAAGTACAGGGAACCATACACTTC. Its translation: CASSQVQGTIHF.

V and J are TRBV19 and TRBJ2-5, with D perhaps TRBD2 (5 bases). Germline CDR1 LNHDA, CDR2 SQIVND (reference sequence). The V gene lost 2 bases and the J gene lost 9 bases, with 19 bases spanning the gap. The CDR3 consists of 15 residues. The CDR3 protein is CASSIFGGGPSPQYF. In DNA form, the CDR3 reads TGTGCCAGTAGTATATTTGGCGGAGGCCCTAGCCCCCAGTACTTC.

This clone was counted a single time. V and J are TRBV7-2 and TRBJ2-1, with 9 positions matching TRBD1. The junction had 7 bases not matched to a gene; V was cut back by 5 bases and J by 5 bases. This CDR3 contains 15 residues. Germline CDR1 SGHTA, CDR2 FQGNSA. CDR3 loop: CASSPRTGVNNEQFF. The CDR3 nucleotides read TGTGCCAGCAGCCCGCGGACAGGGGTAAACAATGAGCAGTTCTTC.

The chain uses TRBV19 and TRBJ2-1; possibly TRBD2 for D (6 bases). The germline V and J ends were trimmed by 6 bases and 4 bases, with 13 bases remaining between them. The CDR3 is made up of 14 amino acids. Germline-derived CDR1 and CDR2 are LNHDA and SQIVND (reference sequence). CDR3 nucleotide sequence: TGTGCCAGTAGACCTCCTGGGGGGTACAATGAGCAGTTCTTC. Amino acids: CASRPPGGYNEQFF.

The genes are TRBV5-6 and TRBJ2-7; the match to TRBD1 covers 9 bases. The J segment lost 6 bases and the V segment lost 3 bases, leaving 4 bases of the junction unmatched. The CDR3 spans 13 residues. CDR1 is SGHDT and CDR2 is YYEEEE in the germline V gene. CDR3 loop: CASSSTGGGEQYF. CDR3 nucleotide sequence: TGTGCCAGCAGCTCAACAGGGGGCGGCGAGCAGTACTTC.

V gene TRBV6-5 combines with J gene TRBJ1-2; the match to TRBD1 covers 7 bases. The V and J ends lost 6 bases and 4 bases, in that order; junction bases with no gene match: 5. Germline CDR1 MNHEY, CDR2 SVGAGI. The CDR3 contains 13 residues. CDR3 region: CASRDRDPYGYTF. For the CDR3, the DNA is TGTGCCAGCAGAGACAGGGACCCCTATGGCTACACCTTC.

This sequence joins TRBV5-4 and TRBJ1-2, with D possibly TRBD1 on 5 matching bases. This CDR3 has 14 amino acids. Germline V gene sequence: CDR1 SGHNT, CDR2 YYREEE (reference sequence). Trimming removed 4 bases at V and 2 bases at J, with 12 bases between. CDR3 nucleotide sequence: TGTGCCAGCAGCAACCTACAGGCAAACTATGGCTACACCTTC. Its protein is CASSNLQANYGYTF.

The V gene is TRBV5-1, the J gene TRBJ2-2; TRBD1 matches 8 bases. Germline CDR1 and CDR2: SGHRS and YFSETQ. J gave up 1 base and V 3 bases, and 5 bases lay outside the gene matches. CDR3 length: 16 residues. Here the CDR3 reads CASSWRTGRNTGELFF. The CDR3 coding sequence is TGCGCCAGCAGCTGGAGGACAGGGAGGAACACCGGGGAGCTGTTTTTT.

The chain carries TRBV14 and TRBJ2-3; a possible D gene is TRBD1 (6 bases). CDR1 SGHDN and CDR2 FVKESK come from the germline V gene. Between the trimmed V and J ends, which lost 4 bases and 5 bases, there was a span of 19 bases. The CDR3 runs to 16 residues. The CDR3 loop is CASSPETGFYLDTQYF. CDR3 nucleotide sequence: TGTGCCAGCAGCCCAGAAACAGGGTTTTATTTAGATACGCAGTATTTT.

The chain carries TRBV10-3 and TRBJ2-5; D perhaps matches TRBD1 (7 bases). CDR1 and CDR2 (germline): ENHRY, SYGVKD. V shed 2 bases and J shed 2 bases, with 9 bases lying between them. The CDR3 spans 14 residues. CDR3 DNA: TGTGCCATCAGTGAGCCAGGGGGGCAAGAGACCCAGTACTTC. Translating gives CAISEPGGQETQYF.

The CDR3 DNA sequence: TGTGCCAGCAGTTTGGCAGGATCAGTTAACTATGGCTACACCTTC. As protein: CASSLAGSVNYGYTF. V usage is TRBV28 and J usage is TRBJ1-2; no definite D call. Germline CDR1 is MDHEN and CDR2 is SYDVKM. Between the trimmed V and J ends, which lost 3 bases and 1 base, there was a span of 12 bases. The CDR3 is 15 residues long.

The CDR3 here is CASSPPGGNQPQHF. The CDR3, as DNA: TGTGCCAGCAGTCCACCAGGCGGCAATCAGCCCCAGCATTTT. The chain employs TRBV27 and TRBJ1-5; no firm D call. CDR1 is MNHEY, CDR2 SMNVEV, per germline (reference sequence). This CDR3 is built from 14 residues. Deletions cut 5 bases from V and 2 bases from J, with 10 bases between.

V gene TRBV30 combines with J gene TRBJ1-2, with D perhaps matching TRBD1 (6 bases). The V and J ends lost 5 bases and 4 bases respectively, with 11 bases between them. Germline loops: CDR1 GTSNPN, CDR2 SVGIG (reference sequence). The CDR3 has 12 amino acids. The CDR3 protein is CAWEGEGYGYTF. CDR3 nucleotide sequence: TGTGCCTGGGAGGGGGAAGGCTATGGCTACACCTTC.

V usage is TRBV5-6 and J usage is TRBJ2-7, with 8 bases fitting TRBD1. Trimming took 0 bases from V and 6 from J; bases not matched to a gene: 17. Germline-derived CDR1 and CDR2 are SGHDT and YYEEEE. The CDR3 runs 18 residues. As DNA, the CDR3 is TGTGCCAGCAGCTTGGGGACAGGGAGGAGTAATCCCCCGGGCGAGCAGTACTTC. Translated: CASSLGTGRSNPPGEQYF.

The chain is built from TRBV4-1 and TRBJ1-1, with TRBD1 identical over 9 bases. Germline assignment: CDR1 MGHRA and CDR2 YSYEKL. This CDR3 is built from 13 residues. Trimming took 8 bases from V and 4 from J; bases not matched to a gene: 5. CDR3 region: CASGRTGATEAFF. The CDR3 DNA reads TGCGCCAGCGGTCGGACAGGGGCCACTGAAGCTTTCTTT.

The chain recombines TRBV28 with TRBJ2-4; weak D call: TRBD2 (5 bases). This CDR3 spans 17 amino acids. Trimming removed 3 bases at V and 0 bases at J, with 15 bases between. Germline V gives CDR1 MDHEN, CDR2 SYDVKM. The CDR3 DNA reads TGTGCCAGCAGTTTGCGCGACGGACTCCTAGCCAAAAACATTCAGTACTTC. Amino acids: CASSLRDGLLAKNIQYF.

CDR3 nucleotide sequence: TGTGCCAGCAGCCAAGGGACTAGCGGGGGGGCGATGGACGAGCAGTACTTC. This codes for CASSQGTSGGAMDEQYF. The chain joins TRBV3-1 (or the pseudogene TRBV3-2) to TRBJ2-7; TRBD2 aligns across 15 bases. The CDR3 is 17 amino acids. Losses at the gene ends were 1 base for V and 5 bases for J; bases not matched to a gene: 6. CDR1 and CDR2 from the germline V gene are LGHDT and YNNKEL (reference sequence).

This clone has only a few counts. This rearrangement joins TRBV5-6 to TRBJ1-6; 7 nucleotides line up with TRBD1. The CDR3 is 15 residues long. CDR1 and CDR2 from the germline V gene are SGHDT and YYEEEE. J gave up 3 bases and V 1 base, and 1 base lay outside the gene matches. CDR3 DNA sequence: TGTGCCAGCAGCTTGAGGGACAGCTATAATTCACCCCTCCACTTT. It encodes CASSLRDSYNSPLHF.

This clone is a singleton in its sample. This sequence joins TRBV4-1 and TRBJ1-6; unclear D gene. There are 15 residues in the CDR3. The germline V gene encodes CDR1 MGHRA and CDR2 YSYEKL. V lost 6 bases to trimming and J lost 6 bases, with 15 bases between them. In DNA form, the CDR3 reads TGCGCCAGCAGTCAAAGAGAGGAGCTTAATTCACCCCTCCACTTT. Translation: CASSQREELNSPLHF.

The sample holds one count of this clone. This chain links TRBV2 with TRBJ1-4; 7 positions agree with TRBD1. CDR3 length: 14 amino acids. The V and J ends lost 7 bases and 8 bases, in that order; junction bases with no gene match: 10. Germline loops: CDR1 SNHLY, CDR2 FYNNEI. The CDR3: CASNPRGQREKLFF. Written as DNA, the CDR3 is TGTGCCAGCAACCCCAGGGGACAGAGGGAAAAACTGTTTTTT.

The chain combines TRBV5-1 with TRBJ1-1; D is unclear. The CDR3 extends over 16 amino acids. Germline V lookup: CDR1 SGHRS, CDR2 YFSETQ. V was shortened by 0 bases and J by 13 bases, with 25 bases between the two germline ends. This CDR3 is CASSLGPLTRGMIVFF. The CDR3 DNA is TGCGCCAGCAGCTTGGGCCCACTAACCAGAGGGATGATTGTTTTCTTT.

Note on this clone: The same CDR3 also results from other DNA sequences found in this sample. V is TRBV15 and J is TRBJ2-7; D gene unclear. Trimming pared 3 bases from V and 2 bases from J, leaving 14 bases between. The CDR3 covers 15 residues. The germline CDR1 and CDR2 sequences are LNHNV and YYDKDF (reference sequence). Here the CDR3 DNA reads TGTGCCACCAGCAGGGGTCTTGGGCATGCCTACGAGCAGTACTTC. It is translated as CATSRGLGHAYEQYF.

The chain carries TRBV5-1 and TRBJ1-5; 7 bases map to TRBD1. Germline V gives CDR1 SGHRS, CDR2 YFSETQ. V shed 4 bases and J 2 bases; nucleotides not matched to a gene: 3. CDR3 length equals 14 residues. Here the CDR3 reads CASSAGTGNQPQHF. As DNA, the CDR3 is TGCGCCAGCAGCGCCGGGACAGGCAATCAGCCCCAGCATTTT.